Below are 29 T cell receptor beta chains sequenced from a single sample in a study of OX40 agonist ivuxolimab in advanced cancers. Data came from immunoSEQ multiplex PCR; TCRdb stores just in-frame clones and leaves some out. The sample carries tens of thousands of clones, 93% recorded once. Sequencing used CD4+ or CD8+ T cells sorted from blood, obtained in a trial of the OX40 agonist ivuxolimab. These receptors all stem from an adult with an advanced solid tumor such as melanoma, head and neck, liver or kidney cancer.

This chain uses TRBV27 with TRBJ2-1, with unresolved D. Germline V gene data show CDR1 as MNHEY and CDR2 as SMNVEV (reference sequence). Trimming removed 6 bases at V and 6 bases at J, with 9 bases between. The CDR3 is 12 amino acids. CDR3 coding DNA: TGTGCCAGCAGCCCAAACCTCAATGAGCAGTTCTTC. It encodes CASSPNLNEQFF.

The CDR3 DNA reads TGTGCCAGTAGTGGAGCTAGCGGGAGTCCTTCCTACGAGCAGTACTTC. Translation gives CASSGASGSPSYEQYF. The V call is TRBV19, the J call TRBJ2-7, with 10 nucleotides matching TRBD2. CDR1 and CDR2 (germline): LNHDA, SQIVND (reference sequence). V shed 5 bases, J shed 1 base, and the junction held 8 bases outside the gene matches. The CDR3 length is 16 residues.

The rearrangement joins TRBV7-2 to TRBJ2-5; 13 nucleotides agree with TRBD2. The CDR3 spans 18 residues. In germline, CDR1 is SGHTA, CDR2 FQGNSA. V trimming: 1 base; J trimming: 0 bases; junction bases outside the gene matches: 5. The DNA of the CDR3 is TGTGCCAGCAGCTTAGGGGGACTAGCGGGGAGTTACCAAGAGACCCAGTACTTC. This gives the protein CASSLGGLAGSYQETQYF.

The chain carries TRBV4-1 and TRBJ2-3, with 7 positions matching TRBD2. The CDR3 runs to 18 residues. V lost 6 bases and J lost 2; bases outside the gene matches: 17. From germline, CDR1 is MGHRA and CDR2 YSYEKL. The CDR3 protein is CASSPSHRGAGDTDTQYF. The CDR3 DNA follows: TGCGCCAGCAGTCCCAGTCACCGTGGCGCGGGAGACACAGATACGCAGTATTTT.

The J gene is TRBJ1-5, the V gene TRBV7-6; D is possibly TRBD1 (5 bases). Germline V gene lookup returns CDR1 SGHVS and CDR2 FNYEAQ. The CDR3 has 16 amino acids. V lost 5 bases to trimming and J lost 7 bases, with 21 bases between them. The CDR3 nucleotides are TGTGCCAGCAGCAATAAGCCGGGACGGGGGGGGCAGCCCCAGCATTTT. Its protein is CASSNKPGRGGQPQHF.

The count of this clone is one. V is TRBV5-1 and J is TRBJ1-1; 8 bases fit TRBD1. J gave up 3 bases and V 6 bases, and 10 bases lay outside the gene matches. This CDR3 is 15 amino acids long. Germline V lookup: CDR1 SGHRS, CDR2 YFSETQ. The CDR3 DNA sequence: TGCGCCAGCAACCGGGGCACGACAGGGGACACTGAAGCTTTCTTT. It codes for CASNRGTTGDTEAFF.

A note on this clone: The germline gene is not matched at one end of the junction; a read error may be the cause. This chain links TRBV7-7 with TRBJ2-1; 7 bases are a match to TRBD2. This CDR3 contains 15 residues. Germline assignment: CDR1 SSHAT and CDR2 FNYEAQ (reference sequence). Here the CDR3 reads CASSLDTAGLNEQFF. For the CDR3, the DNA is TGTGCTAGCAGCTTAGATACAGCGGGGCTAAATGAGCAGTTCTTC.

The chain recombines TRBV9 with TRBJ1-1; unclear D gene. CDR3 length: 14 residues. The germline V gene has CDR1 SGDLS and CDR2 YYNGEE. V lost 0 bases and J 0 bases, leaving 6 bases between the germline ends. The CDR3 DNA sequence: TGTGCCAGCAGCGTAGGGCGGATGAACACTGAAGCTTTCTTT. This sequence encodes CASSVGRMNTEAFF.

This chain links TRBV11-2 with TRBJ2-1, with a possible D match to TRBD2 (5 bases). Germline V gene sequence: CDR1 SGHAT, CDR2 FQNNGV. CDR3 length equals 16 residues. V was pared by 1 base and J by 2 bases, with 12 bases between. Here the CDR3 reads CASSLVGGHPYNEQFF. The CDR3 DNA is TGTGCCAGCAGCTTAGTTGGCGGGCATCCCTACAATGAGCAGTTCTTC.

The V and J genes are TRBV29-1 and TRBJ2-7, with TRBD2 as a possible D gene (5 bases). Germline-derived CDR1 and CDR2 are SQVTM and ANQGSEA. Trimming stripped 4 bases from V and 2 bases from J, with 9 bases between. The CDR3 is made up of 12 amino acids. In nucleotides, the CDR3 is TGCAGCGTTGTAACGACTACCTACGAGCAGTACTTC. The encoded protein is CSVVTTTYEQYF.

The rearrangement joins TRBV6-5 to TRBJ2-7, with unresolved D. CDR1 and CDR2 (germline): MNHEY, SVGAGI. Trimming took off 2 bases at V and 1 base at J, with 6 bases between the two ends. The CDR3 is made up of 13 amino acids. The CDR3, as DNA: TGTGCCAGCAGTTACGCGCCATCCTACGAGCAGTACTTC. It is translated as CASSYAPSYEQYF.

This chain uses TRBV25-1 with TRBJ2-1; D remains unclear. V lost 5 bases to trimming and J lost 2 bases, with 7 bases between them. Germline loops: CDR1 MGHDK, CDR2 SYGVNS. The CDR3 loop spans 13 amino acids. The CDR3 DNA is TGTGCCAGCAGTTTAAATACCTACAATGAGCAGTTCTTC. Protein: CASSLNTYNEQFF.

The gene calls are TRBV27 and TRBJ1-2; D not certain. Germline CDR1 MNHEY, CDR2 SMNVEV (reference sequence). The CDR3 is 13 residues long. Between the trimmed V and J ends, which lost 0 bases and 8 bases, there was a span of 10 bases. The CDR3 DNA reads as TGTGCCAGCAGTTTATCGACACTGGGGGGCTACACCTTC. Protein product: CASSLSTLGGYTF.

CDR3 sequence (DNA): TGTGCCTGGAGTGTTGGTGCGGGGCCCTACGAGCAGTACTTC. This sequence encodes CAWSVGAGPYEQYF. The genes are TRBV30 and TRBJ2-7; maybe TRBD2 (6 bases). Germline V gives CDR1 GTSNPN, CDR2 SVGIG (reference sequence). The CDR3 extends over 14 amino acids. Trimming pared 0 bases from V and 2 bases from J, leaving 11 bases between.

The CDR3 coding sequence is TGTGCCAGCAGTTTATCAGACAGAGCGAACACTGAAGCTTTCTTT. Translation gives CASSLSDRANTEAFF. This sequence joins TRBV28 and TRBJ1-1, with D possibly being TRBD1 (5 bases). The germline V and J ends were trimmed by 1 base and 1 base, with 10 bases remaining between them. From germline, CDR1 is MDHEN and CDR2 SYDVKM. This CDR3 comprises 15 residues. Looking up the rest from reference TRBV28 and TRBJ1-1 gives the full variable domain: DVKVTQSSRYLVKRTGEKVFLECVQDMDHENMFWYRQDPGLGLRLIYFSYDVKMKEKGDIPEGYSVSREKKERFSLILESASTNQTSMYLCASSLSDRANTEAFFGQGTRLTVV.

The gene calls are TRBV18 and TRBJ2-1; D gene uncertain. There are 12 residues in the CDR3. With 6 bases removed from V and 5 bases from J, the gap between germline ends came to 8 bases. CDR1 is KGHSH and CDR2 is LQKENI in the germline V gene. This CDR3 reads CASSPEDNEQFF. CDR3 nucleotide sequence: TGTGCCAGCTCCCCCGAAGACAATGAGCAGTTCTTC.

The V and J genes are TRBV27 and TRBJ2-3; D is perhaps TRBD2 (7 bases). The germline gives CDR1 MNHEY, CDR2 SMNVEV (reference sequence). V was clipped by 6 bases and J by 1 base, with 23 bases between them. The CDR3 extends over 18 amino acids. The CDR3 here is CASSLRGGGYSGTDTQYF. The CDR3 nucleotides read TGTGCCAGCAGCCTTAGGGGGGGCGGGTACAGTGGCACAGATACGCAGTATTTT.

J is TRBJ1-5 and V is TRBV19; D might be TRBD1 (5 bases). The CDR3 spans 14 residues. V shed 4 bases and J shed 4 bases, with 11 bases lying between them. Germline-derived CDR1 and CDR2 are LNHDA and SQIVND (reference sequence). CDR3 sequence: CASSTRTLNQPQHF. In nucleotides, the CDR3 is TGTGCCAGTAGTACCAGGACACTTAATCAGCCCCAGCATTTT.

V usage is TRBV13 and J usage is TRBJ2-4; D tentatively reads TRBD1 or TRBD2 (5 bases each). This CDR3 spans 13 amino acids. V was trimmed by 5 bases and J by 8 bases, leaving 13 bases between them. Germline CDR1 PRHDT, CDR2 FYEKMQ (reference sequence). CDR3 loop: CASSPVVGDIQYF. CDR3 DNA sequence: TGTGCCAGCAGCCCAGTGGTGGGGGACATTCAGTACTTC.

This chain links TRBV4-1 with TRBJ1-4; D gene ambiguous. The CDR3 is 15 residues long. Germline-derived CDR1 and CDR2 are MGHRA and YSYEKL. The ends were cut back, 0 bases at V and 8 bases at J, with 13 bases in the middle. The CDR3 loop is CASSQELREKEKLFF. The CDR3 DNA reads TGCGCCAGCAGCCAAGAGTTAAGGGAAAAGGAAAAACTGTTTTTT.

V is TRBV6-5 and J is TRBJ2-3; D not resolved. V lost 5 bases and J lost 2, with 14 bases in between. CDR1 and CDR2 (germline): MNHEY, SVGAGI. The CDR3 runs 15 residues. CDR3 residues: CASSPLRAATDTQYF. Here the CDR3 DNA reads TGTGCCAGCAGTCCCCTTAGGGCCGCCACAGATACGCAGTATTTT.

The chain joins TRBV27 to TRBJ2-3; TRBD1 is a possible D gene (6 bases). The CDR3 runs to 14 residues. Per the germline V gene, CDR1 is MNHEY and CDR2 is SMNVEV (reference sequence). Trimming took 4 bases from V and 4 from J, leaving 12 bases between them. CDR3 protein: CASSSWTAADTQYF. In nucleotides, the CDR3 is TGTGCCAGCAGTTCTTGGACAGCGGCAGATACGCAGTATTTT.

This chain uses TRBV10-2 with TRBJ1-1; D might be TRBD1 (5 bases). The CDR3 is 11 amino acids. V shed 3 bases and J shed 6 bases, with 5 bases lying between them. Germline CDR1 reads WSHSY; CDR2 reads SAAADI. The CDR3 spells CASSDRAEAFF. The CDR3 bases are TGCGCCAGCAGTGACAGGGCTGAAGCTTTCTTT.

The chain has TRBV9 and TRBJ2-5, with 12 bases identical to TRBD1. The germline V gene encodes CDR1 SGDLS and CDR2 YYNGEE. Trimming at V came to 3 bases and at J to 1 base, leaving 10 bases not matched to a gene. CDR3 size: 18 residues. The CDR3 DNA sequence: TGTGCCAGCAGCGCTGGGACAGGGGGCGCCCCCCTCCAAGAGACCCAGTACTTC. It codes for CASSAGTGGAPLQETQYF. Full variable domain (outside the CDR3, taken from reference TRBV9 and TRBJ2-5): DSGVTQTPKHLITATGQRVTLRCSPRSGDLSVYWYQQSLDQGLQFLIQYYNGEERAKGNILERFSAQQFPDLHSELNLSSLELGDSALYFCASSAGTGGAPLQETQYFGPGTRLLVL.

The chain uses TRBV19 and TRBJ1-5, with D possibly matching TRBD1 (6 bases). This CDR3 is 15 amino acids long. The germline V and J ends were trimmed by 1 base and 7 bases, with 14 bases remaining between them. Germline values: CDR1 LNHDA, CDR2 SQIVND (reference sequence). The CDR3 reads CASSIAGARGQPQHF. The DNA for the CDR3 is TGTGCCAGTAGTATAGCGGGGGCTCGAGGGCAGCCCCAGCATTTT.

The CDR3 sequence: CASSYGPTTNEKLFF. CDR3 DNA: TGTGCCAGCAGCTACGGACCCACAACTAATGAAAAACTGTTTTTT. The V gene is TRBV7-9, the J gene TRBJ1-4, with D unclear. The CDR3 consists of 15 residues. V was pared by 4 bases and J by 0 bases, with 9 bases between. The germline V gene encodes CDR1 SEHNR and CDR2 FQNEAQ (reference sequence). The full variable domain, its missing parts supplied by reference TRBV7-9 and TRBJ1-4, is DTGVSQNPRHKITKRGQNVTFRCDPISEHNRLYWYRQTLGQGPEFLTYFQNEAQLEKSRLLSDRFSAERPKGSFSTLEIQRTEQGDSAMYLCASSYGPTTNEKLFFGSGTQLSVL.

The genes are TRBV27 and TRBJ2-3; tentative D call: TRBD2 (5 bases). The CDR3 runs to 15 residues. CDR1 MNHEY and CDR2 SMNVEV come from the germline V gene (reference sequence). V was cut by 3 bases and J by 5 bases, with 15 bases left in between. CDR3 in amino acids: CASSFLPTRGDTQYF. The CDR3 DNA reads TGTGCCAGCAGTTTCCTGCCAACCCGGGGAGATACGCAGTATTTT.

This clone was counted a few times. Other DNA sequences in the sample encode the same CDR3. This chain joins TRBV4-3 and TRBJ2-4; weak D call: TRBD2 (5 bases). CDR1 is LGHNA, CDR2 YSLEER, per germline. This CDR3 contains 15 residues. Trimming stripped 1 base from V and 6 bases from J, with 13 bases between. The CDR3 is CASSQATGGPNIQYF. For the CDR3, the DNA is TGCGCCAGCAGCCAAGCTACCGGAGGCCCAAACATTCAGTACTTC.

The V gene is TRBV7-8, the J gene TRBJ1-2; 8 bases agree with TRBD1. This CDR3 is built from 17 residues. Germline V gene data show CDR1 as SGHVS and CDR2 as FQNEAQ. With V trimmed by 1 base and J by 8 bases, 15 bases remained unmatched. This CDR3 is CASSLDPGQASFWGYTF. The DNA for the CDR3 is TGTGCCAGCAGCTTAGATCCGGGACAGGCCTCATTTTGGGGCTACACCTTC.